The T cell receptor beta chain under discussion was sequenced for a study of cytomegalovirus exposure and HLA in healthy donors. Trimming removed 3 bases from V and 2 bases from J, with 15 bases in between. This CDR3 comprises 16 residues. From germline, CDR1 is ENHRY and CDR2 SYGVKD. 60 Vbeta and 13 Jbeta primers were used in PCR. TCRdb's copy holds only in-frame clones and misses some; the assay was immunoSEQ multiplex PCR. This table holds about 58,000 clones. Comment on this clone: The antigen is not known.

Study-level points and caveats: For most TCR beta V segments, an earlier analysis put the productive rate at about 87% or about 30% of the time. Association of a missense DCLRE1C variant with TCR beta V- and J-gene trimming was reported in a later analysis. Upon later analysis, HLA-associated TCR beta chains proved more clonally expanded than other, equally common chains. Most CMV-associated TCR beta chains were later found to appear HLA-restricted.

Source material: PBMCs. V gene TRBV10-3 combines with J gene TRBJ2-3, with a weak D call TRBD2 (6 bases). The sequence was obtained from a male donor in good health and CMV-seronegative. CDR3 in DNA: TGTGCCATCAGTGATTCGGGCAGGGAGGTCACAGATACGCAGTATTTT. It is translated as CAISDSGREVTDTQYF.